The 2 T cell receptor beta chains reported below all come from one sample, sequenced in a study of shared clonotypes between healthy human individuals. The repertoire was sequenced with immunoSEQ multiplex PCR; TCRdb's copy has only in-frame clones and lacks some. This sample yields 2 million to 2.5 million clones, of which roughly 95% are seen a single time; around 0.13% belongs to the top ten. The sequencing input was naive CD4+ T cells sorted from blood. Stated subset: CD45RA+ positively selected. The receptors come from a man between 18 and 29 years old in good health.

The J gene is TRBJ2-1, the V gene TRBV7-2, with 9 nucleotides matching TRBD1. From germline, CDR1 is SGHTA and CDR2 FQGNSA. Trimming removed 2 bases from V and 7 bases from J; junction bases left unmatched: 3. CDR3 length equals 14 residues. The DNA of the CDR3 is TGTGCCAGCAGCTTAACACAGGGGGCTAATGAGCAGTTCTTC. This sequence encodes CASSLTQGANEQFF.

V is TRBV10-3 and J is TRBJ2-7; no clear D. This CDR3 has 13 amino acids. Germline V lookup: CDR1 ENHRY, CDR2 SYGVKD. V dropped 3 bases and J dropped 2 bases, with 8 bases sitting between them. CDR3 sequence: CAISDKPTYEQYF. Written as DNA, the CDR3 is TGTGCCATCAGTGATAAACCTACCTACGAGCAGTACTTC.